What follows are 17 T cell receptor beta chains derived from one specimen sequenced in a study of T cell repertoires in cytomegalovirus infection. Each CDR3 protein gets one entry after TCRdb re-called the reads with MiXCR. This sample carries a few hundred thousand distinct CDR3 sequences, roughly 28% of them seen once, and the ten largest clones take 15% to 20%. No antigens are known for them. The sample was cultured PBMCs, taken from culture after CMV antigen stimulation. The receptors stem from a human donor in good health (CMV status not recorded). Some clones in this sample may be carry-over from other donors' samples.

This clonotype was found once. The rearrangement uses TRBV7-9 and TRBJ2-7, with D perhaps matching TRBD1 or TRBD2 (5 bases each). The V end was cut by 4 bases, the J end by 3 bases, with 13 bases between. There are 14 residues in the CDR3. CDR1 and CDR2 from the germline V gene are SEHNR and FQNEAQ (reference sequence). The CDR3 sequence: CASSSRGDNYEQYF. The CDR3 bases are TGTGCCAGCAGCTCCCGGGGCGATAACTACGAGCAGTACTTC.

This clonotype was seen only a few times. The rearrangement uses TRBV5-4 and TRBJ2-7; 13 nucleotides align to TRBD2. The germline V gene encodes CDR1 SGHNT and CDR2 YYREEE (reference sequence). The ends lost 4 bases at V and 2 bases at J; junction bases unmatched: 6. The CDR3 is made up of 16 amino acids. In DNA, the CDR3 is TGTGCCAGCAGCCCTAGGACTAGCGGGAGCACCTACGAGCAGTACTTC. Amino acid sequence: CASSPRTSGSTYEQYF.

This clonotype has just a few counts. The chain employs TRBV27 and TRBJ2-7, with D perhaps TRBD1 (6 bases). With 5 bases removed from V and 3 bases from J, the gap between germline ends came to 17 bases. From germline, CDR1 is MNHEY and CDR2 SMNVEV (reference sequence). CDR3 length: 15 residues. CDR3 protein: CASSRAGDLLYEQYF. Written as DNA, the CDR3 is TGTGCCAGCAGTAGGGCAGGGGACCTCCTCTACGAGCAGTACTTC.

The chain recombines TRBV20-1 with TRBJ1-4, with no clear D. This CDR3 is built from 13 residues. The V and J ends lost 6 bases and 6 bases respectively, with 14 bases between them. From germline, CDR1 is DFQATT and CDR2 SNEGSKA (reference sequence). As DNA, the CDR3 is TGCAGTGCCCAACCCGGGCCCGATGAAAAACTGTTTTTT. This sequence encodes CSAQPGPDEKLFF.

This clonotype appeared a few times. The chain links TRBV28 to TRBJ2-3; 7 bases map to TRBD2. The CDR3 length is 13 residues. Germline assignment: CDR1 MDHEN and CDR2 SYDVKM. The V and J ends lost 5 bases and 8 bases, in that order; junction bases with no gene match: 7. CDR3 protein: CASSAGGTPTQYF. The CDR3 coding sequence is TGTGCCAGCAGTGCCGGGGGGACTCCTACGCAGTATTTT.

A few counts support this clonotype. The chain links TRBV28 to TRBJ1-2, with D uncertain. The CDR3 totals 12 residues. The V gene's germline CDR1 is MDHEN and CDR2 SYDVKM. V lost 2 bases, J lost 5 bases, and 6 bases lay in between. CDR3 coding DNA: TGTGCCAGCAGTTTAGCCAGTTATGGCTACACCTTC. This translates into CASSLASYGYTF.

This CDR3 is CASSYRQGTEAFF. In DNA, the CDR3 is TGTGCCAGCAGCTACAGACAGGGGACAGAAGCTTTCTTT. V gene TRBV7-9 combines with J gene TRBJ1-1; 8 bases align to TRBD1. There are 13 residues in the CDR3. V shed 4 bases and J 8 bases; nucleotides not matched to a gene: 6. The V gene's germline CDR1 is SEHNR and CDR2 FQNEAQ (reference sequence). The full variable domain, rest sourced from reference TRBV7-9 and TRBJ1-1, is DTGVSQNPRHKITKRGQNVTFRCDPISEHNRLYWYRQTLGQGPEFLTYFQNEAQLEKSRLLSDRFSAERPKGSFSTLEIQRTEQGDSAMYLCASSYRQGTEAFFGQGTRLTVV.

The CDR3 region is CASSLASVLTF. The CDR3 DNA sequence: TGTGCCAGCAGCTTAGCAAGCGTCCTGACTTTC. The chain recombines TRBV7-2 with TRBJ2-6; D is undetermined. The germline V gene has CDR1 SGHTA and CDR2 FQGNSA. Between the trimmed V and J ends, which lost 0 bases and 12 bases, there was a span of 3 bases. The CDR3 runs 11 residues.

The chain recombines TRBV6-6 with TRBJ1-2, with TRBD1 matching over 10 bases. CDR1 is MNHNY and CDR2 is SVGAGI in the germline V gene (reference sequence). The V segment lost 6 bases and the J segment 5 bases; nucleotides outside the gene matches: 9. The length of the CDR3 is 15 residues. CDR3 sequence: CASSNRQGASYGYTF. The CDR3 DNA is TGTGCCAGCAGCAACCGACAGGGGGCAAGTTATGGCTACACCTTC.

This sequence joins TRBV7-2 and TRBJ2-7, with 9 bases aligning to TRBD1. Germline V gene sequence: CDR1 SGHTA, CDR2 FQGNSA. Trimming cost V 5 bases and J 4 bases; bases outside gene matches: 9. CDR3 length: 15 residues. CDR3 DNA: TGTGCCAGCAGCCCCGGGACAGGGAGTCGGTACGAGCAGTACTTC. This translates into CASSPGTGSRYEQYF.

In this sample, this clonotype turned up a few times. CDR3 sequence (DNA): TGTGCCAGCAGTTACTCGGGGTACAGGGCTCAAGAGACCCAGTACTTC. It is translated as CASSYSGYRAQETQYF. The chain employs TRBV6-2 or TRBV6-3 and TRBJ2-5, with a possible D match to TRBD1 (6 bases). The CDR3 has 16 residues. The germline CDR1 and CDR2 sequences are MNHEY and SVGEGT. V lost 0 bases and J 2 bases, leaving 13 bases between the germline ends.

V usage is TRBV6-6 and J usage is TRBJ2-7; 11 bases align to TRBD1. V lost 6 bases, J lost 7 bases, and 11 bases stayed unmatched. This CDR3 comprises 15 residues. Looked up from germline, CDR1 is MNHNY and CDR2 is SVGAGI (reference sequence). DNA for the CDR3: TGTGCCAGCAGGCTCCCTGGACAGGGGGCAAGAGAGCAGTACTTC. Amino acid sequence: CASRLPGQGAREQYF.

CDR3 DNA sequence: TGTGCCAGCCGCCCCGACTCGGGGGGGCCTGTTGAGACCCAGTACTTC. Translating gives CASRPDSGGPVETQYF. This chain joins TRBV5-3 and TRBJ2-5; 8 bases fit TRBD2. TRBV5-3 is placed among ORFs of uncertain function. The CDR3 loop spans 16 amino acids. V was pared by 8 bases and J by 5 bases, with 17 bases of the junction left unmatched.

This chain joins TRBV6-1 and TRBJ2-1; D gene unclear. Germline CDR1 reads MNHNS; CDR2 reads SASEGT. This CDR3 is 12 amino acids long. Trimming took 3 bases from V and 6 from J, leaving 6 bases between them. CDR3 nucleotides: TGTGCCAGCAGTGATATCCCCAATGAGCAGTTCTTC. It specifies CASSDIPNEQFF.

The chain is built from TRBV15 and TRBJ2-3; no clear D. Germline V CDR1 and CDR2: LNHNV, YYDKDF (reference sequence). V was clipped by 1 base and J by 6 bases, with 5 bases between them. This CDR3 spans 12 amino acids. The CDR3 nucleotides read TGTGCCACCAGCAGAGGAGGTGATACGCAGTATTTT. This gives the protein CATSRGGDTQYF.

Here the CDR3 reads CASSPGQHSGNTIYF. CDR3 sequence (DNA): TGTGCCAGCTCACCCGGGCAGCACTCTGGAAACACCATATATTTT. The chain couples TRBV18 to TRBJ1-3; the D is unclear. Between the trimmed V and J ends, which lost 3 bases and 0 bases, there was a span of 9 bases. In germline, CDR1 is KGHSH, CDR2 LQKENI. The CDR3 is made up of 15 amino acids.

In its sample, this clonotype was seen a few times. The chain links TRBV20-1 to TRBJ1-2, with a possible D match to TRBD1 (6 bases). Trimming removed 1 base from V and 3 bases from J, with 6 bases in between. Germline CDR1 is DFQATT and CDR2 is SNEGSKA (reference sequence). This CDR3 has 12 amino acids. The CDR3 loop reads CSARAGDYGYTF. CDR3 nucleotides: TGCAGTGCTAGAGCAGGGGACTATGGCTACACCTTC.